The entry below gives a single T cell receptor (beta chain) sequence along with its context. Its antigen is unidentified. The CDR3 length is 17 residues. V was pared by 1 base and J by 0 bases, with 15 bases between. Germline values: CDR1 SGHRS, CDR2 YFSETQ. This record belongs to a study of shared clonotypes between healthy human individuals. Study at large: Three plates were used per donor for CD4 naive, three for CD4 memory, two for CD8 naive and one for CD8 memory. Findings of the study overall: Memory subsets had estimated richness that was generally smaller than that of naive subsets. The low donor count limited represented genetic and exposure-history diversity.

Assay execution proceeded at the deep level. Sequenced by immunoSEQ multiplex PCR; TCRdb stores in-frame clones only, minus some. The sample consists of around 2.1 million clones, approximately 96% of them appearing once. The receptor was derived from a man between 18 and 35 years old in good health. Material: naive CD4+ T cells sorted from blood. As for subset: CD45RA+ positively selected. The rearrangement joins TRBV5-1 to TRBJ2-3; tentative D call: TRBD2 (6 bases). This CDR3 is CASSLSSRGESTDTQYF. For the CDR3, the DNA is TGCGCCAGCAGCTTGAGTTCGCGGGGCGAGAGCACAGATACGCAGTATTTT.